This T cell receptor beta chain was obtained from a study of T cells in localized non-small cell lung cancer. This clone has just a few counts. This table comes from immunoSEQ multiplex PCR, and its TCRdb copy is limited to in-frame clones, with some not included. The repertoire has under 20,000 clones, around 90% of them found once; the top ten carry 2.7%. The CDR3 consists of 15 residues. Trimming shortened V by 4 bases and J by 8 bases, and 21 bases separated the two germline ends. Germline CDR1 SGDLS, CDR2 YYNGEE. This chain uses TRBV9 with TRBJ1-2; D is undetermined. This specimen consisted of peripheral blood, obtained before any cancer treatment. The TCR comes from a woman aged 40 to 75 with stage I lung adenocarcinoma. DNA for the CDR3: TGTGCCAGCAGCTACTGGGGTTCGTCCCAAGGGGGCTACACCTTC. Protein sequence: CASSYWGSSQGGYTF.